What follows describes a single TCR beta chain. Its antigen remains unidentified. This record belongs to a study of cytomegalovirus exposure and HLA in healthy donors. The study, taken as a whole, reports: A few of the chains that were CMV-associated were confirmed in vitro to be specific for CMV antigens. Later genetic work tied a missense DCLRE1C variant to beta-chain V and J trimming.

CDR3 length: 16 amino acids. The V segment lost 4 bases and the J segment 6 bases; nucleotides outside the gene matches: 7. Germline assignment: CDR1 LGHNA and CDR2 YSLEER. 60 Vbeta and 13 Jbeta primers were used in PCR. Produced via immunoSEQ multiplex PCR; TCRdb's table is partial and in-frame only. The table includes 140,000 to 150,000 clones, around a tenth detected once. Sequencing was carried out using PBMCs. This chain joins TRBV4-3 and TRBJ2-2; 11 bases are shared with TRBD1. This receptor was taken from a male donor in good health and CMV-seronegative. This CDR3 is CASSPSVGQGAGELFF. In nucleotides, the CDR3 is TGCGCCAGCAGCCCTTCCGTGGGACAGGGGGCCGGGGAGCTGTTTTTT.